The entry below gives a single TCR beta chain sequence along with its context. This sample stems from a study of blood T cell repertoires in COVID-19. Across the study: COVID-19 samples, acute and convalescent, were from the United States, Italy and Spain. PBMCs, B-cell-depleted T cells, or T cells provided the cDNA or gDNA that made up the material.

V was cut by 2 bases and J by 5 bases, with 9 bases left in between. CDR3 length: 13 residues. Germline V lookup: CDR1 MNHNS, CDR2 SASEGT. As originally analysed: By means of reference gene primer amplification, nucleated cell counts were estimated. Sequenced by immunoSEQ multiplex PCR; TCRdb stores in-frame clones only, minus some. From that table come the V and J calls and clone size; the DNA was used to work out D and trimming. The table shows some 130,000 clones, with more than 90% occurring only once. The sequence was collected from a man over 45 with active COVID-19. The chain carries TRBV6-1 and TRBJ1-2, with D unresolved. Sequencing was done on a sample of peripheral blood. DNA of the CDR3: TGTGCCAGCAGTGAATTCGGGTCTTATGGCTACACCTTC. It is translated as CASSEFGSYGYTF.